Below are 11 T cell receptor beta chains sequenced from a single sample in a study of blood T cells in healthy people across ages. A J-beta primer mix and a sample-barcoded 5' primer were used in a second PCR of roughly 7 to 12 cycles. MiXCR, applied by TCRdb to the 5' RACE reads, yields one record per CDR3 protein. This sample has under 2 million distinct CDR3 sequences, with 30% to 35% found just once. Sequenced: blood. Receptor source: a woman aged 30 to 39 in good health.

The chain has TRBV11-1 and TRBJ2-6, with D possibly TRBD1 on 7 matching bases. CDR1 is SGHAT, CDR2 FQDESV, per germline (reference sequence). The CDR3 extends over 21 amino acids. V lost 1 base, J lost 0 bases, and 22 bases lay in between. The CDR3 DNA reads as TGTGCCAGCAGCTTAGTTGCGGGGTCGAGCCAGGGGGGCTCTGGGGCCAACGTCCTGACTTTC. The encoded protein is CASSLVAGSSQGGSGANVLTF.

This clonotype was seen a handful of times. This chain uses TRBV6-4 with TRBJ2-7; 12 bases fit TRBD2. With V trimmed by 9 bases and J by 0 bases, 6 bases remained unmatched. The germline gives CDR1 MRHNA, CDR2 SNTAGT. The CDR3 is 15 residues long. CDR3 in DNA: TGTGCCAGGCGCCCTAGCGGGAGGGCCTCCTACGAGCAGTACTTC. This encodes CARRPSGRASYEQYF.

This clonotype has a handful of counts. The chain combines TRBV2 with TRBJ2-7; D gene uncertain. Germline-derived CDR1 and CDR2 are SNHLY and FYNNEI. CDR3 length: 12 residues. Trimming took off 7 bases at V and 2 bases at J, with 9 bases between the two ends. As DNA, the CDR3 is TGTGCCAGCACCCTCGAACCCTACGAGCAGTACTTC. Its protein is CASTLEPYEQYF.

In its sample, this clonotype was seen a few times. This chain connects TRBV5-1 to TRBJ2-7, with 8 bases that match TRBD1. CDR3 length: 16 residues. Looked up from germline, CDR1 is SGHRS and CDR2 is YFSETQ. Losses at the gene ends were 4 bases for V and 1 base for J; bases not matched to a gene: 10. The CDR3 nucleotides read TGCGCCAGCAGCCTGACAGGGGACATCCCTTCCTACGAGCAGTACTTC. Its translation is CASSLTGDIPSYEQYF.

DNA of the CDR3: TGTGCCAGCAAGACAGATAACCAAGAGACCCAGTACTTC. It translates to CASKTDNQETQYF. The chain links TRBV2 to TRBJ2-7, with D possibly TRBD1 on 5 matching bases. The DNA matches TRBJ2-5 better at its end, which makes the J call doubtful. In germline, CDR1 is SNHLY, CDR2 FYNNEI. The CDR3 spans 13 residues.

The gene calls are TRBV29-1 and TRBJ2-7; D remains ambiguous. Deletions cut 5 bases from V and 5 bases from J, with 19 bases between. Germline V CDR1 and CDR2: SQVTM, ANQGSEA. This CDR3 contains 14 residues. CDR3 coding DNA: TGCAGCGTTCTACTCCGGGCCTTGGGAAACGAGCAGTACTTC. This gives the protein CSVLLRALGNEQYF.

This rearrangement joins TRBV4-3 to TRBJ2-2; D uncertain. The CDR3 loop spans 17 amino acids. V was shortened by 2 bases and J by 7 bases, with 20 bases between the two germline ends. The germline V gene has CDR1 LGHNA and CDR2 YSLEER. CDR3 sequence: CASSQQENRFFGGELFF. DNA of the CDR3: TGCGCCAGCAGCCAACAGGAAAACCGATTCTTCGGCGGGGAGCTGTTTTTT.

This clonotype was counted only a few times. The chain has TRBV2 and TRBJ2-3; D remains unclear. The CDR3 runs to 15 residues. The germline V gene encodes CDR1 SNHLY and CDR2 FYNNEI. Deletions cut 6 bases from V and 2 bases from J, with 15 bases between. This CDR3 is CASSRDNSHTDTQYF. The CDR3 nucleotides are TGTGCCAGCAGCAGAGACAACAGCCACACAGATACGCAGTATTTT. The whole variable domain, filled in from reference TRBV2 and TRBJ2-3, reads EPEVTQTPSHQVTQMGQEVILRCVPISNHLYFYWYRQILGQKVEFLVSFYNNEISEKSEIFDDQFSVERPDGSNFTLKIRSTKLEDSAMYFCASSRDNSHTDTQYFGPGTRLTVL.

The chain carries TRBV28 and TRBJ2-1; the D gene is possibly TRBD1 (6 bases). The V gene's germline CDR1 is MDHEN and CDR2 SYDVKM. Between the trimmed V and J ends, which lost 6 bases and 7 bases, there was a span of 22 bases. The CDR3 is 16 residues long. CDR3 sequence: CASSLPQVERGNEQFF. CDR3 bases: TGTGCCAGCAGCTTGCCGCAGGTTGAAAGGGGGAATGAGCAGTTCTTC.

This chain connects TRBV24-1 to TRBJ1-5, with D perhaps TRBD1 (6 bases). Germline CDR1 KGHDR, CDR2 SFDVKD. The CDR3 runs to 14 residues. V shed 7 bases and J shed 7 bases, with 16 bases lying between them. Here the CDR3 DNA reads TGTGCCACCAGCGAGGGGGTCTCTGGACAGCCCCAGCATTTT. Translating it yields CATSEGVSGQPQHF.

The CDR3 DNA reads as TGTGCCAGCAGCCACGGGGGGCCCCGCTACGAGCAGTACTTC. It codes for CASSHGGPRYEQYF. This chain uses TRBV3-1 with TRBJ2-7; D is possibly TRBD2 (7 bases). CDR1 is LGHDT and CDR2 is YNNKEL in the germline V gene (reference sequence). The CDR3 consists of 14 residues. Between the trimmed V and J ends, which lost 3 bases and 3 bases, there was a span of 12 bases.